These 10 T cell receptor beta chains share one sample of origin, sequenced in a study of persistence of HIV-infected CD4 T cells. This was the immunoSEQ version 4 assay in survey mode. Assay: immunoSEQ multiplex PCR; the TCRdb copy retains only in-frame clones and omits some. This table has about 32,000 clones, 70% appearing once. Antigens of these TCRs are unknown. An overlapping HIV-1 Gag peptide pool stimulated these cells at 1 ug/peptide/mL. Sorting selected CD4+ T cells upregulating both CD40 ligand and CD69. The starting material was CD4+ T cells sorted from PBMCs after roughly 18-hour stimulation, obtained from a patient who received antiretroviral therapy. These receptors came from an adult man with HIV who was CMV-seropositive.

The chain uses TRBV9 and TRBJ1-4; 9 bases agree with TRBD1. V was clipped by 4 bases and J by 5 bases; unmatched bases: 3. Looked up from germline, CDR1 is SGDLS and CDR2 is YYNGEE. This CDR3 has 14 residues. The DNA of the CDR3 is TGTGCCAGCAGCATAGGACAGGGGAATGAAAAACTGTTTTTT. Protein product: CASSIGQGNEKLFF.

The rearrangement joins TRBV7-9 to TRBJ1-3; D remains unclear. The CDR3 runs to 12 residues. Trimming took off 7 bases at V and 4 bases at J, with 8 bases between the two ends. Germline CDR1 is SEHNR and CDR2 is FQNEAQ (reference sequence). CDR3 sequence reads: CASKGQGNTIYF. The CDR3 nucleotides read TGTGCCAGCAAGGGTCAGGGAAACACCATATATTTT.

The chain combines TRBV9 with TRBJ1-1; unclear D gene. The CDR3 sequence is 14 residues long. CDR1 SGDLS and CDR2 YYNGEE come from the germline V gene. V was shortened by 2 bases and J by 8 bases, with 16 bases between the two germline ends. The CDR3 spells CASSVKPLGGEAFF. CDR3 sequence (DNA): TGTGCCAGCAGCGTCAAACCCCTGGGAGGGGAAGCTTTCTTT.

The V call is TRBV3-1 (or the pseudogene TRBV3-2), the J call TRBJ1-6, with a tentative D call TRBD1 (5 bases). The V end lost 0 bases, the J end lost 6 bases, and 9 bases lay between the germline ends. The CDR3 has 15 residues. From germline, CDR1 is LGHDT and CDR2 YNNKEL (reference sequence). CDR3 nucleotide sequence: TGTGCCAGCAGCCAAGATCTAAGGGGTAATTCACCCCTCCACTTT. Translation gives CASSQDLRGNSPLHF.

The chain has TRBV19 and TRBJ2-1, with D possibly being TRBD2 (6 bases). Germline values: CDR1 LNHDA, CDR2 SQIVND (reference sequence). V lost 5 bases to trimming and J lost 6 bases, with 14 bases between them. The CDR3 is 14 amino acids. The CDR3 sequence is CASSSTGDLNEQFF. In nucleotides, the CDR3 is TGTGCCAGTAGTTCCACGGGGGACCTCAATGAGCAGTTCTTC.

J is TRBJ1-2 and V is TRBV7-2; TRBD1 aligns across 8 bases. The CDR3 is 13 residues long. V trimming: 4 bases; J trimming: 8 bases; junction bases outside the gene matches: 6. From germline, CDR1 is SGHTA and CDR2 FQGNSA. The CDR3 DNA is TGTGCCAGCAGCTCTGACCGGACAGGGGGCTACACCTTC. Translated, it gives CASSSDRTGGYTF. The complete variable domain, with remaining parts taken from reference TRBV7-2 and TRBJ1-2, reads GAGVSQSPSNKVTEKGKDVELRCDPISGHTALYWYRQSLGQGLEFLIYFQGNSAPDKSGLPSDRFSAERTGGSVSTLTIQRTQQEDSAVYLCASSSDRTGGYTFGSGTRLTVV.

The chain recombines TRBV28 with TRBJ2-1; the match to TRBD2 covers 11 bases. The CDR3 runs to 16 residues. The junction had 11 bases not matched to a gene; V was cut back by 6 bases and J by 7 bases. The V gene's germline CDR1 is MDHEN and CDR2 SYDVKM. The chain's CDR3 is CASSPPLAGGRNEQFF. Here the CDR3 DNA reads TGTGCCAGCAGCCCTCCCCTAGCGGGGGGCCGGAATGAGCAGTTCTTC.

This chain joins TRBV7-3 and TRBJ2-1, with D perhaps TRBD1 or TRBD2 (5 bases each). V dropped 0 bases and J dropped 9 bases, with 12 bases sitting between them. The length of the CDR3 is 14 residues. Germline lookup yields CDR1 SGHTA and CDR2 FQGTGA. This CDR3 is CASSLTGRGSEQFF. DNA for the CDR3: TGTGCCAGCAGCTTAACGGGACGGGGAAGTGAGCAGTTCTTC.

The chain employs TRBV7-2 and TRBJ2-1; D unresolved. CDR1 and CDR2 from the germline V gene are SGHTA and FQGNSA. V dropped 5 bases and J dropped 13 bases, with 15 bases sitting between them. The CDR3 has 12 amino acids. In nucleotides, the CDR3 is TGTGCCAGCAGCACACAACCAGGCAGACAGTTCTTC. It encodes CASSTQPGRQFF.

This clone was seen a single time. The chain joins TRBV7-2 to TRBJ1-5; 9 bases agree with TRBD1. Trimming took 5 bases from V and 6 from J; bases not matched to a gene: 5. The germline CDR1 and CDR2 sequences are SGHTA and FQGNSA. CDR3 size: 14 residues. Here the CDR3 DNA reads TGTGCCAGCAGCCCGGGACAGGGAAGTCAGCCCCAGCATTTT. Protein sequence: CASSPGQGSQPQHF.